This TCR beta chain appears in the sequencing data of a study of T cell responses to AZD1222 COVID-19 vaccine. CDR1 SEHNR and CDR2 FQNEAQ come from the germline V gene (reference sequence). Trimming removed 1 base at V and 7 bases at J, with 14 bases between. The CDR3 extends over 15 amino acids. Profiled with immunoSEQ multiplex PCR; TCRdb holds only in-frame clones, not every one. The data show 130,000 to 150,000 clones, 88% seen once. This clonotype originated in an adult in good health. The V gene is TRBV7-9, the J gene TRBJ1-5; possibly TRBD1 for D (5 bases). The sample consisted of peripheral blood, taken on day 0 of AZD1222 vaccination. CDR3 DNA: TGTGCCAGCAGCTTAGGGCTAGGGGCTTGGCAGCCCCAGCATTTT. It yields the protein CASSLGLGAWQPQHF.